This TCR beta chain was profiled in a study of blood T cell repertoires in COVID-19. Study in general: Material from acute and convalescent COVID-19 was sourced from the United States, Italy and Spain. T cells, B-cell-depleted T cells, or PBMCs provided the cDNA or gDNA that served as material.

This CDR3 has 15 amino acids. CDR1 LGHNT and CDR2 FRNRAP come from the germline V gene. V dropped 6 bases and J dropped 3; count of bases not matched to a gene: 6. As originally analysed: Estimation of nucleated cell counts relied on the amplification of reference gene primers. TCRdb's copy holds only in-frame clones and misses some; the assay was immunoSEQ multiplex PCR. The V and J calls and clone size come from that table; D and trimming were worked out from the DNA. The repertoire holds 150,000 to 200,000 clones, with about 80% as singletons. The V call is TRBV12-5, the J call TRBJ2-7, with 12 bases fitting TRBD2. Sequencing was done on a sample of peripheral blood. The sequence came from a woman older than 75 with acute or convalescent COVID-19. The CDR3 DNA is TGTGCTAGTGGCCAACGGACTAGCGGGGACTACGAGCAGTACTTC. Translated: CASGQRTSGDYEQYF.